One T cell receptor (beta chain) is described in this entry. Its target is not known. The DNA ends 3 residues before the CDR3 does, and the rest of the CDR3 is filled in from the germline J gene. The CDR3 is 15 residues long. CDR1 and CDR2 from the germline V gene are SNHLY and FYNNEI. Deletions cut 6 bases from V and 4 bases from J, with 18 bases between. Method: immunoSEQ multiplex PCR; TCRdb's copy keeps in-frame clones and lacks some. The table for this sample gives about 32,000 clones. MY09/MY11 PCR detected cervical HPV DNA; dot-blot assigned genotypes. This specimen comes from a study of T cells in women clearing cervical HPV infection. Overall study: Controls gave blood once infection was undetectable; cases at lesion identification.

Regarding the study as a whole: T-cell numbers per sample were unknown and may explain richness differences. CIN3+ cases had significantly higher TCR richness than controls; evenness did not differ.

This TCR was sampled from a woman between 18 and 75 years old with a cervical HPV16 infection that either progressed to CIN3+ or cleared (not recorded which). The rearrangement joins TRBV2 to TRBJ1-2; a possible D gene is TRBD1 (5 bases). Sequenced sample: blood buffy coat. The CDR3 loop reads CASRKKVDSPYGYTF. The CDR3 DNA, read in part, is TGTGCCAGCAGAAAGAAGGTAGACAGTCCCTATGGC.